This T cell receptor (beta chain) was captured in a study of blood T cell repertoires in COVID-19. Study at large: The study drew acute and convalescent COVID-19 samples from the United States, Italy and Spain.

Trimming shortened V by 0 bases and J by 6 bases, and 9 bases separated the two germline ends. The CDR3 runs to 15 residues. Germline-derived CDR1 and CDR2 are MNHEY and SVGAGI. As handled by the study authors: Reference gene primer amplification gave estimated nucleated cell counts. Some clones are missing from TCRdb's copy, which holds only in-frame ones; the method was immunoSEQ multiplex PCR. That table is the source of V, J and clone size, and D and trimming were worked out from the DNA. The sample records about 160,000 clones, approximately 92% being singletons. This clone was detected a few times.

The genes are TRBV6-5 and TRBJ1-6; no clear D gene. Source material: peripheral blood. The origin of this receptor is a woman in her forties or fifties with acute or convalescent COVID-19. The CDR3 here is CASSYSLDFNSPLHF. In nucleotides, the CDR3 is TGTGCCAGCAGTTACTCCCTGGACTTTAATTCACCCCTCCACTTT.